Each of the 14 T cell receptor beta chains below was sequenced from the same sample in a study of CD8 T cells in Susac syndrome (dated by TCRdb to between 2017 and 2020). Library preparation used the immunoSEQ multiplex PCR assay. RNA was extracted using the RNeasy kit, and about 0.45 to 1 microgram was reverse transcribed with random hexamers. TCRdb trimmed the raw reads at Q25, called clones with MiXCR and kept productive beta chains. One record per CDR3 amino acid sequence lists the most common genes and DNA. Across this sample there are fewer than 200,000 distinct CDR3 sequences, with 93% seen only once. The ten largest account for around 0.1% of the sample. The sample consisted of CD4+ T cells from PBMCs. Source of these receptors: a human donor in good health.

The rearrangement links TRBV7-2 to TRBJ2-7; D is undetermined. V gave up 1 base and J gave up 3 bases, with 10 bases separating them. Germline V gene sequence: CDR1 SGHTA, CDR2 FQGNSA. The CDR3 spans 14 residues. This chain's CDR3 is CASSLGQALYEQYF. The DNA of the CDR3 is TGTGCCAGCAGCTTAGGGCAGGCACTCTACGAGCAGTACTTC.

This chain uses TRBV28 with TRBJ2-7; D is possibly TRBD2 (6 bases). The CDR3 length is 14 residues. The ends were cut back, 2 bases at V and 6 bases at J, with 14 bases in the middle. Germline V gene lookup returns CDR1 MDHEN and CDR2 SYDVKM. The CDR3 region has the DNA TGTGCCAGCAGTTTAGGAGGGACGTCCGCCGAGCAGTACTTC. Translating it yields CASSLGGTSAEQYF.

This sequence joins TRBV9 and TRBJ1-2, with D possibly TRBD1 on 6 matching bases. CDR1 and CDR2 from the germline V gene are SGDLS and YYNGEE. V gave up 0 bases and J gave up 5 bases, with 8 bases separating them. The CDR3 has 13 amino acids. The CDR3 DNA reads as TGTGCCAGCAGCGTAGGAGGGGGATATGGCTACACCTTC. Amino acids: CASSVGGGYGYTF.

The chain couples TRBV29-1 to TRBJ2-1; D remains ambiguous. V lost 2 bases, J lost 5 bases, and 13 bases lay in between. Germline values: CDR1 SQVTM, CDR2 ANQGSEA. CDR3 length: 14 residues. CDR3 DNA: TGCAGCGTTGAACATTTGACGCTCCACAATGAGCAGTTCTTC. Residues: CSVEHLTLHNEQFF.

This chain's CDR3 is CASSLMALTGELFF. In nucleotides, the CDR3 is TGTGCCAGCAGCCTCATGGCGCTCACCGGGGAGCTGTTTTTT. The gene calls are TRBV11-2 and TRBJ2-2, with D unresolved. Germline V lookup: CDR1 SGHAT, CDR2 FQNNGV. The CDR3 loop spans 14 amino acids. V was shortened by 5 bases and J by 4 bases, with 11 bases between the two germline ends.

This chain links TRBV30 with TRBJ2-1; D uncertain. V lost 0 bases and J lost 6, with 6 bases in between. The V gene's germline CDR1 is GTSNPN and CDR2 SVGIG (reference sequence). The CDR3 spans 12 residues. This CDR3 reads CAWSVHGNEQFF. The CDR3 DNA sequence: TGTGCCTGGAGTGTACATGGCAATGAGCAGTTCTTC. Full variable domain (missing parts from reference TRBV30 and TRBJ2-1): SQTIHQWPATLVQPVGSPLSLECTVEGTSNPNLYWYRQAAGRGLQLLFYSVGIGQISSEVPQNLSASRPQDRQFILSSKKLLLSDSGFYLCAWSVHGNEQFFGPGTRLTVL.

The chain employs TRBV30 and TRBJ2-5; unclear D gene. The CDR3 consists of 11 residues. V was trimmed by 1 base and J by 3 bases, leaving 3 bases between them. Germline V CDR1 and CDR2: GTSNPN, SVGIG (reference sequence). The CDR3 spells CAWSGKETQYF. The CDR3 nucleotides are TGTGCCTGGAGTGGTAAAGAGACCCAGTACTTC.

A single count supports this clonotype. This rearrangement joins TRBV7-9 to TRBJ1-1, with D possibly matching TRBD1 (6 bases). CDR3 length: 15 residues. Germline CDR1 is SEHNR and CDR2 is FQNEAQ (reference sequence). Trimming cost V 1 base and J 1 base, with 10 bases left between them. The CDR3 protein is CASSLGDRRNTEAFF. In nucleotides, the CDR3 is TGTGCCAGCAGCTTAGGCGACAGGAGGAACACTGAAGCTTTCTTT.

The CDR3 region is CASSSHPNTEAFF. The CDR3 DNA reads TGTGCCAGCAGCTCCCACCCGAACACTGAAGCTTTCTTT. The rearrangement joins TRBV7-3 to TRBJ1-1; D unresolved. The germline gives CDR1 SGHTA, CDR2 FQGTGA. V lost 4 bases and J 1 base, leaving 7 bases between the germline ends. The CDR3 has 13 amino acids.

The chain employs TRBV7-2 and TRBJ2-6; D not resolved. Per germline, CDR1 SGHTA and CDR2 FQGNSA. Trimming left V 7 bases short and J 3 bases short, with 10 bases between. The length of the CDR3 is 14 residues. The DNA of the CDR3 is TGTGCCAGCACCTTCTTGGGTGGGGCCAACGTCCTGACTTTC. Protein product: CASTFLGGANVLTF.

This chain connects TRBV28 to TRBJ1-4; no clear D gene. CDR3 length: 17 residues. The V end lost 7 bases, the J end lost 7 bases, and 25 bases lay between the germline ends. CDR1 and CDR2 (germline): MDHEN, SYDVKM. The CDR3 coding sequence is TGTGCCAGCATCCATGTCGTGAATGGGCTGCGGGCTGAAAAACTGTTTTTT. Residues: CASIHVVNGLRAEKLFF.

The CDR3 loop reads CASRRTGGELFF. The CDR3 coding sequence is TGTGCCAGCAGAAGGACGGGCGGGGAGCTGTTTTTT. The V call is TRBV28, the J call TRBJ2-2; D gene ambiguous. Germline-derived CDR1 and CDR2 are MDHEN and SYDVKM. This CDR3 contains 12 residues. Trimming shortened V by 6 bases and J by 7 bases, and 9 bases separated the two germline ends.

This rearrangement joins TRBV7-3 to TRBJ2-3; D is uncertain. V was pared by 4 bases and J by 4 bases, with 15 bases between. This CDR3 spans 15 amino acids. Germline V gives CDR1 SGHTA, CDR2 FQGTGA. CDR3 sequence (DNA): TGTGCCAGCAGCTCCCCGTCTAGTGTTCCAGATACGCAGTATTTT. It specifies CASSSPSSVPDTQYF.

This clonotype was detected a few times. The chain has TRBV5-6 and TRBJ2-2, with D possibly being TRBD2 (5 bases). This CDR3 has 12 residues. CDR1 and CDR2 (germline): SGHDT, YYEEEE. Between the trimmed V and J ends, which lost 4 bases and 8 bases, there was a span of 9 bases. The CDR3 spells CASSPGIGELFF. In DNA form, the CDR3 reads TGTGCCAGCAGCCCGGGGATTGGGGAGCTGTTTTTT.